Each of the 29 T cell receptor beta chains below was sequenced from the same sample in a study of cytomegalovirus exposure and HLA in healthy donors. Use of 60 Vbeta and 13 Jbeta primers characterized the PCR. TCRdb's table, derived via immunoSEQ multiplex PCR, lists solely in-frame clones and lacks some. The data hold more than 200,000 clones, with roughly 85% observed a single time. Sequencing used PBMCs. The source of these receptors is a male donor in good health and CMV-seronegative.

V and J are TRBV15 and TRBJ1-4; 10 positions agree with TRBD1. CDR3 length equals 15 residues. The J segment lost 4 bases and the V segment lost 3 bases, leaving 2 bases of the junction unmatched. Germline loops: CDR1 LNHNV, CDR2 YYDKDF (reference sequence). The CDR3 nucleotides read TGTGCCACCAGCAGGGGGGACAGGGGTAATGAAAAACTGTTTTTT. Its protein product is CATSRGDRGNEKLFF.

CDR3 DNA: TGTGCCGTCGGGACAGCTAGCAATCAGCCCCAGCATTTT. It translates to CAVGTASNQPQHF. This sequence joins TRBV6-1 and TRBJ1-5, with 7 bases lining up with TRBD1. The ends lost 11 bases at V and 0 bases at J; junction bases unmatched: 4. The germline V gene has CDR1 MNHNS and CDR2 SASEGT. The CDR3 is 13 residues long.

A few counts support this clone. The chain employs TRBV29-1 and TRBJ2-3; 11 bases fit TRBD1. V dropped 1 base and J dropped 1; count of bases not matched to a gene: 7. The CDR3 is 17 amino acids. Germline CDR1 is SQVTM and CDR2 is ANQGSEA. The CDR3 region has the DNA TGCAGCGTTGAAGGGACAGGGGGCGAGTTTGGCACAGATACGCAGTATTTT. It is translated as CSVEGTGGEFGTDTQYF.

This chain connects TRBV7-9 to TRBJ2-3; TRBD2 matches 13 bases. The CDR3 spans 15 residues. The V segment lost 7 bases and the J segment 3 bases; nucleotides outside the gene matches: 4. Germline values: CDR1 SEHNR, CDR2 FQNEAQ (reference sequence). This CDR3 is CASTVTSGGTDTQYF. DNA for the CDR3: TGTGCCAGCACCGTGACTAGCGGGGGGACAGATACGCAGTATTTT.

The chain uses TRBV5-1 and TRBJ1-4; TRBD1 aligns across 10 bases. The CDR3 is 16 residues long. The J segment lost 4 bases and the V segment lost 5 bases, leaving 8 bases of the junction unmatched. Germline CDR1 reads SGHRS; CDR2 reads YFSETQ. This chain's CDR3 is CASSRDRDRGNEKLFF. DNA of the CDR3: TGCGCCAGCAGTCGAGACCGGGACAGGGGTAATGAAAAACTGTTTTTT.

This clone has only one observation. The V and J genes are TRBV9 and TRBJ1-3, with 7 nucleotides matching TRBD1. From germline, CDR1 is SGDLS and CDR2 YYNGEE. The trim removed 4 bases at V and 2 bases at J, leaving 12 bases unmatched. The CDR3 has 17 residues. The DNA for the CDR3 is TGTGCCAGCAGCACCCAGACGGGACAGTCTCCTGGAAACACCATATATTTT. Protein product: CASSTQTGQSPGNTIYF.

This clone was seen only once. V usage is TRBV7-9 and J usage is TRBJ1-1, with D maybe TRBD1 (5 bases). This CDR3 contains 17 residues. Trimming took off 2 bases at V and 6 bases at J, with 22 bases between the two ends. Per the germline V gene, CDR1 is SEHNR and CDR2 is FQNEAQ (reference sequence). As DNA, the CDR3 is TGTGCCAGCAGCTTAAGTTCCTCGGGCAGGGTCGGGTCTGAAGCTTTCTTT. It encodes CASSLSSSGRVGSEAFF. The full variable domain, rest sourced from reference TRBV7-9 and TRBJ1-1, is DTGVSQNPRHKITKRGQNVTFRCDPISEHNRLYWYRQTLGQGPEFLTYFQNEAQLEKSRLLSDRFSAERPKGSFSTLEIQRTEQGDSAMYLCASSLSSSGRVGSEAFFGQGTRLTVV.

This clone has just one count. CDR3: CASSSRTDGNTIYF. CDR3 bases: TGTGCCAGCAGCTCCAGGACTGATGGAAACACCATATATTTT. The genes are TRBV7-8 and TRBJ1-3, with D unclear. This CDR3 is 14 amino acids long. In germline, CDR1 is SGHVS, CDR2 FQNEAQ. The V gene lost 4 bases and the J gene lost 3 bases, with 10 bases spanning the gap. Combining the CDR3 with reference TRBV7-8 and TRBJ1-3 gives the whole variable domain GAGVSQSPRYKVAKRGQDVALRCDPISGHVSLFWYQQALGQGPEFLTYFQNEAQLDKSGLPSDRFFAERPEGSVSTLKIQRTQQEDSAVYLCASSSRTDGNTIYFGEGSWLTVV.

The V and J genes are TRBV7-9 and TRBJ2-7, with 11 bases matching TRBD1. CDR1 and CDR2 from the germline V gene are SEHNR and FQNEAQ (reference sequence). V shed 6 bases, J shed 6 bases, and the junction held 7 bases outside the gene matches. The CDR3 extends over 14 amino acids. The chain's CDR3 is CASRPDRGLSEQYF. DNA for the CDR3: TGTGCCAGCAGACCGGACAGGGGGCTCTCCGAGCAGTACTTC. The complete variable domain, with remaining parts taken from reference TRBV7-9 and TRBJ2-7, reads DTGVSQNPRHKITKRGQNVTFRCDPISEHNRLYWYRQTLGQGPEFLTYFQNEAQLEKSRLLSDRFSAERPKGSFSTLEIQRTEQGDSAMYLCASRPDRGLSEQYFGPGTRLTVT.

This chain connects TRBV6-5 to TRBJ1-1; D uncertain. The V and J ends lost 0 bases and 1 base respectively, with 9 bases between them. The CDR3 runs to 15 residues. Germline CDR1 is MNHEY and CDR2 is SVGAGI. The CDR3 region is CASSYSKTPNTEAFF. In DNA form, the CDR3 reads TGTGCCAGCAGTTACTCGAAAACACCGAACACTGAAGCTTTCTTT.

The CDR3 sequence is CSVEDLPPGYTF. The CDR3 coding sequence is TGCAGCGTTGAAGATCTACCTCCCGGCTACACCTTC. The gene calls are TRBV29-1 and TRBJ1-2, with D uncertain. In germline, CDR1 is SQVTM, CDR2 ANQGSEA. There are 12 residues in the CDR3. Trimming cost V 0 bases and J 8 bases, with 10 bases left between them.

The gene calls are TRBV10-3 and TRBJ2-7, with 7 nucleotides matching TRBD2. J gave up 5 bases and V 6 bases, and 10 bases lay outside the gene matches. Germline V gene lookup returns CDR1 ENHRY and CDR2 SYGVKD. The length of the CDR3 is 14 residues. The chain's CDR3 is CAIRRGLGNDEQYF. The CDR3 DNA is TGTGCCATCAGGCGCGGACTAGGGAACGACGAGCAGTACTTC.

This clone was seen just once. The chain uses TRBV13 and TRBJ1-2, with D perhaps matching TRBD1 (6 bases). CDR1 is PRHDT and CDR2 is FYEKMQ in the germline V gene (reference sequence). This CDR3 spans 13 amino acids. The V gene lost 3 bases and the J gene lost 8 bases, with 13 bases spanning the gap. CDR3 coding DNA: TGTGCCAGCAGCTTTGGGGGGGCGCGGGGCTACACCTTC. It is translated as CASSFGGARGYTF.

V usage is TRBV5-1 and J usage is TRBJ1-2; 7 bases are shared with TRBD1. V shed 3 bases and J 4 bases; nucleotides not matched to a gene: 6. The CDR3 is 14 amino acids. The V gene's germline CDR1 is SGHRS and CDR2 YFSETQ. The CDR3 DNA is TGCGCCAGCAGCTCCGGGACAGCAGCCTATGGCTACACCTTC. Protein sequence: CASSSGTAAYGYTF. The entire variable domain, with the rest obtained from reference TRBV5-1 and TRBJ1-2, is as follows: KAGVTQTPRYLIKTRGQQVTLSCSPISGHRSVSWYQQTPGQGLQFLFEYFSETQRNKGNFPGRFSGRQFSNSRSEMNVSTLELGDSALYLCASSSGTAAYGYTFGSGTRLTVV.

This clone has more than one count but fewer than ten. This sequence joins TRBV7-2 and TRBJ1-2; 9 nucleotides align to TRBD1. The J segment lost 3 bases and the V segment lost 5 bases, leaving 7 bases of the junction unmatched. This CDR3 spans 15 amino acids. Germline-derived CDR1 and CDR2 are SGHTA and FQGNSA. The CDR3 is CASSTQTGGYYGYTF. The CDR3 bases are TGTGCCAGCAGCACCCAGACAGGGGGGTACTATGGCTACACCTTC. The full variable domain, its missing parts supplied by reference TRBV7-2 and TRBJ1-2, is GAGVSQSPSNKVTEKGKDVELRCDPISGHTALYWYRQSLGQGLEFLIYFQGNSAPDKSGLPSDRFSAERTGGSVSTLTIQRTQQEDSAVYLCASSTQTGGYYGYTFGSGTRLTVV.

The rearrangement links TRBV7-9 to TRBJ1-4, with D perhaps matching TRBD1 (5 bases). V lost 4 bases and J 0 bases, leaving 9 bases between the germline ends. There are 15 residues in the CDR3. Germline-derived CDR1 and CDR2 are SEHNR and FQNEAQ (reference sequence). The DNA of the CDR3 is TGTGCCAGCAGCTCCTTGACAGCAACTAATGAAAAACTGTTTTTT. Protein product: CASSSLTATNEKLFF.

The chain joins TRBV7-9 to TRBJ2-1; TRBD2 matches at 7 bases. With V trimmed by 3 bases and J by 6 bases, 5 bases remained unmatched. Germline V gene sequence: CDR1 SEHNR, CDR2 FQNEAQ (reference sequence). This CDR3 has 14 residues. CDR3 loop: CASSFRGGGNEQFF. Here the CDR3 DNA reads TGTGCCAGCAGCTTTAGGGGCGGGGGCAATGAGCAGTTCTTC.

CDR3 in DNA: TGTGCCAGCACCGACCGACAGAGCTACGAGCAGTACTTC. This translates into CASTDRQSYEQYF. This chain connects TRBV6-5 to TRBJ2-7, with D maybe TRBD1 (5 bases). V shed 7 bases and J shed 3 bases, with 13 bases lying between them. The CDR3 has 13 residues. Germline-derived CDR1 and CDR2 are MNHEY and SVGAGI.

This chain uses TRBV11-3 with TRBJ2-3; D possibly corresponds to TRBD1 (6 bases). V was shortened by 5 bases and J by 2 bases, with 20 bases between the two germline ends. CDR1 and CDR2 from the germline V gene are SGHNT and YENEEA. This CDR3 has 17 amino acids. The CDR3, as DNA: TGTGCCAGCAGCCTAAGGTCTGGACAGATTTACACAGATACGCAGTATTTT. Translated: CASSLRSGQIYTDTQYF.

The rearrangement joins TRBV13 to TRBJ2-7, with unresolved D. This CDR3 is 14 amino acids long. Trimming took 0 bases from V and 4 from J, leaving 10 bases between them. Germline V gene data show CDR1 as PRHDT and CDR2 as FYEKMQ (reference sequence). This CDR3 is CASSLGASRYEQYF. CDR3 sequence (DNA): TGTGCCAGCAGCTTAGGGGCTAGTCGATACGAGCAGTACTTC.

This chain uses TRBV2 with TRBJ2-2; TRBD1 agrees at 8 bases. Per the germline V gene, CDR1 is SNHLY and CDR2 is FYNNEI. The CDR3 has 16 residues. The trim removed 8 bases at V and 1 base at J, leaving 9 bases unmatched. CDR3 in amino acids: CASDGGRGLNTGELFF. CDR3 sequence (DNA): TGTGCCAGCGACGGGGGCAGGGGGCTGAACACCGGGGAGCTGTTTTTT.

The chain recombines TRBV10-1 with TRBJ2-1; D not resolved. The germline V gene encodes CDR1 WNHNN and CDR2 SYGVQD (reference sequence). Trimming cost V 0 bases and J 8 bases, with 17 bases left between them. This CDR3 region has 16 residues. CDR3 amino acids: CASSESNRKGRHEQFF. The CDR3 nucleotides read TGCGCCAGCAGTGAGTCGAACAGAAAAGGCCGGCATGAGCAGTTCTTC.

This clone came up a few times. V is TRBV7-3 and J is TRBJ2-3; TRBD1 might be the D (6 bases). Germline CDR1 reads SGHTA; CDR2 reads FQGTGA. The V end lost 5 bases, the J end lost 5 bases, and 14 bases lay between the germline ends. The CDR3 runs to 14 residues. This CDR3 is CASSGNRVGDTQYF. In nucleotides, the CDR3 is TGTGCCAGCAGCGGAAACAGGGTTGGAGATACGCAGTATTTT.

This chain joins TRBV7-6 and TRBJ1-1; D not resolved. Germline V CDR1 and CDR2: SGHVS, FNYEAQ. Trimming stripped 0 bases from V and 5 bases from J, with 7 bases between. This CDR3 is 13 amino acids long. In DNA form, the CDR3 reads TGTGCCAGCAGCTTAGCGCGGGGAACTGAAGCTTTCTTT. Its protein is CASSLARGTEAFF.

The rearrangement links TRBV30 to TRBJ1-4; a weak D match, TRBD1 (5 bases). Deletions cut 5 bases from V and 0 bases from J, with 13 bases between. Germline CDR1 GTSNPN, CDR2 SVGIG (reference sequence). The CDR3 sequence is 15 residues long. Here the CDR3 reads CAWALGGATNEKLFF. The CDR3 nucleotides are TGTGCCTGGGCGTTGGGGGGTGCAACTAATGAAAAACTGTTTTTT.

V gene TRBV2 combines with J gene TRBJ2-1; TRBD2 might be the D (5 bases). The V gene lost 9 bases and the J gene lost 3 bases, with 15 bases spanning the gap. Germline V CDR1 and CDR2: SNHLY, FYNNEI. The CDR3 is 14 amino acids. CDR3 in amino acids: CASNREHLYNEQFF. DNA of the CDR3: TGTGCCAGTAACCGGGAACACCTCTACAATGAGCAGTTCTTC.

The table lists this clone with a few counts. The chain employs TRBV30 and TRBJ1-2; 7 bases line up with TRBD1. Germline-derived CDR1 and CDR2 are GTSNPN and SVGIG (reference sequence). CDR3 length: 13 residues. J was trimmed by 6 bases and V by 0 bases; bases with no gene match: 4. As DNA, the CDR3 is TGTGCCTGGAGTGTTAGGACAGGTGATGGCTACACCTTC. It codes for CAWSVRTGDGYTF.

The V and J genes are TRBV30 and TRBJ2-1, with 11 nucleotides matching TRBD1. Germline CDR1 and CDR2: GTSNPN and SVGIG (reference sequence). V lost 0 bases, J lost 12 bases, and 7 bases stayed unmatched. There are 14 residues in the CDR3. The CDR3 spells CAWSVRTGGSRQFF. DNA of the CDR3: TGTGCCTGGAGTGTACGGACAGGGGGCTCTAGGCAGTTCTTC.

This rearrangement joins TRBV5-1 to TRBJ2-1; 7 positions agree with TRBD2. With V trimmed by 4 bases and J by 1 base, 17 bases remained unmatched. CDR3 length: 19 amino acids. Per germline, CDR1 SGHRS and CDR2 YFSETQ. The CDR3 sequence: CASSPGEFWGGFSYNEQFF. For the CDR3, the DNA is TGCGCCAGCAGCCCGGGCGAATTTTGGGGAGGGTTTTCCTACAATGAGCAGTTCTTC.